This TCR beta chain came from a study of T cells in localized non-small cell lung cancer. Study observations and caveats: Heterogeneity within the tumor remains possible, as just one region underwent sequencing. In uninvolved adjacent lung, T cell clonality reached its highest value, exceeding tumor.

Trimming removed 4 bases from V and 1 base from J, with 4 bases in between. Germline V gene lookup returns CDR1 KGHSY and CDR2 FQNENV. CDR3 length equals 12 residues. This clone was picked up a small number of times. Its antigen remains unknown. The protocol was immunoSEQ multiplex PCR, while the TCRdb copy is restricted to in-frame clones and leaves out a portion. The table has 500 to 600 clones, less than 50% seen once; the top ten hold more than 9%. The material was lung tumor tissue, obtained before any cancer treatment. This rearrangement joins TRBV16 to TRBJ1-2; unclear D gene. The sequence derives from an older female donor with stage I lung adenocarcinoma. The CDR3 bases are TGTGCCAGCAGCCCGATTAACTATGGCTACACCTTC. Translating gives CASSPINYGYTF.